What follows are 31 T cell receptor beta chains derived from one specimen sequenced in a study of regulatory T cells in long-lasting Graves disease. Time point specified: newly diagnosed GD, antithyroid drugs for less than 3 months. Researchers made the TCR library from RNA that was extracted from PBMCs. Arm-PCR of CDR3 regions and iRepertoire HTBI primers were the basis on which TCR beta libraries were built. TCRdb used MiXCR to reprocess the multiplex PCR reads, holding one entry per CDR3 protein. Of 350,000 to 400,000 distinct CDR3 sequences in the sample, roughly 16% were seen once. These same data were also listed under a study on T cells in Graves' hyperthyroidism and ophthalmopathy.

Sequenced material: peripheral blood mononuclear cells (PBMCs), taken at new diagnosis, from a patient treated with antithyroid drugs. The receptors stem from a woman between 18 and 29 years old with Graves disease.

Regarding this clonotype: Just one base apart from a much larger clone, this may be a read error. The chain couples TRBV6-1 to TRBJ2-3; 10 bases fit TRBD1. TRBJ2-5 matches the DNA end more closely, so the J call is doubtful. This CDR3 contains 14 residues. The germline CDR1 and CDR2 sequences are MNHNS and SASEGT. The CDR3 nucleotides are TGTGCCGGCAGACGACAGGGGGCGGGGGAGACCCAGTACTTC. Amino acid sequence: CAGRRQGAGETQYF.

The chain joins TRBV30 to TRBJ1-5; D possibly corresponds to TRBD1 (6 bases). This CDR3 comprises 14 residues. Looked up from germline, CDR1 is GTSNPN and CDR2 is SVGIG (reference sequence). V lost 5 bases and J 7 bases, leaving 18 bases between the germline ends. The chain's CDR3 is CAWGPGAGGQPQHF. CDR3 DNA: TGTGCCTGGGGCCCAGGGGCTGGAGGGCAGCCCCAGCATTTT.

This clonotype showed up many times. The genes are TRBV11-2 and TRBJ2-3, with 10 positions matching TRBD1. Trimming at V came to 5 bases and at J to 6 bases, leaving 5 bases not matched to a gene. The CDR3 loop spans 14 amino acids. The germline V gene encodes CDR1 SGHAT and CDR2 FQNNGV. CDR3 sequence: CASSADRGRDTQYF. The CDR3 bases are TGTGCCAGCAGCGCGGACAGGGGGAGGGATACGCAGTATTTT.

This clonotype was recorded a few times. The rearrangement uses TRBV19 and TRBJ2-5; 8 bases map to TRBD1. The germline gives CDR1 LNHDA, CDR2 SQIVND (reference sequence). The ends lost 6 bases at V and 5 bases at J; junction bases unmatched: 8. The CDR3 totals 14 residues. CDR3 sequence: CASSRQGRRETQYF. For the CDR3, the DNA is TGTGCCAGTAGCCGACAGGGGCGTAGGGAGACCCAGTACTTC.

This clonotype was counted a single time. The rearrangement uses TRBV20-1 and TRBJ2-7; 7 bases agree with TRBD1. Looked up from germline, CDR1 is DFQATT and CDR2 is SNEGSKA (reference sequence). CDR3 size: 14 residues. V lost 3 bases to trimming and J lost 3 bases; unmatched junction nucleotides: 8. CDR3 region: CSASPLSGGYEQYF. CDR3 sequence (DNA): TGCAGTGCTAGTCCCTTATCAGGGGGCTACGAGCAGTACTTC.

The chain's CDR3 is CATSMGQGLTEAFF. CDR3 DNA: TGTGCCACCAGCATGGGACAGGGGCTCACTGAAGCTTTCTTT. This rearrangement joins TRBV15 to TRBJ1-1, with 10 bases matching TRBD1. CDR1 is LNHNV and CDR2 is YYDKDF in the germline V gene (reference sequence). V trimming: 4 bases; J trimming: 4 bases; junction bases outside the gene matches: 3. This CDR3 is 14 amino acids long.

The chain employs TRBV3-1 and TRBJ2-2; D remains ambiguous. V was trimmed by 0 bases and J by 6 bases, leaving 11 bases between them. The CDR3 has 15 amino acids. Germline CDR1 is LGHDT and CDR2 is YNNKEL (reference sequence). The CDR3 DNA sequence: TGTGCCAGCAGCCAAGATCAATGGGTTCCCGGGGAGCTGTTTTTT. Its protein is CASSQDQWVPGELFF.

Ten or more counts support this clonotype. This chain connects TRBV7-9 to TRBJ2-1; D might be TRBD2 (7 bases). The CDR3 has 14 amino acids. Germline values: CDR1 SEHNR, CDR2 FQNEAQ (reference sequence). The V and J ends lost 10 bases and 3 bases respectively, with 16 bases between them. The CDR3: CATPRGAFYNEQFF. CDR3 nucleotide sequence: TGTGCCACCCCCCGGGGGGCCTTCTACAATGAGCAGTTCTTC. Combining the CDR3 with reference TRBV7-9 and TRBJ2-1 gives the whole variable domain DTGVSQNPRHKITKRGQNVTFRCDPISEHNRLYWYRQTLGQGPEFLTYFQNEAQLEKSRLLSDRFSAERPKGSFSTLEIQRTEQGDSAMYLCATPRGAFYNEQFFGPGTRLTVL.

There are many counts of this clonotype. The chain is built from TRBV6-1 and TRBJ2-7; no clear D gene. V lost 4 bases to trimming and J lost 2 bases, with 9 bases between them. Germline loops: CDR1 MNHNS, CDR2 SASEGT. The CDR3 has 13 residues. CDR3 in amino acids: CASSVDGTYEQYF. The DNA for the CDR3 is TGTGCCAGCAGTGTGGACGGAACCTACGAGCAGTACTTC.

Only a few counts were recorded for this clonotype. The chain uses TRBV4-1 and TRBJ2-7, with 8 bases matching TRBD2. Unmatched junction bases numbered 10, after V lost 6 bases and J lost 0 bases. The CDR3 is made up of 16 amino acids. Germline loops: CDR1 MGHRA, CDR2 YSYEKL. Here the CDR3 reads CASRGAGEGRSYEQYF. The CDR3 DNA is TGCGCCAGCAGGGGAGCGGGAGAGGGGCGCTCCTACGAGCAGTACTTC.

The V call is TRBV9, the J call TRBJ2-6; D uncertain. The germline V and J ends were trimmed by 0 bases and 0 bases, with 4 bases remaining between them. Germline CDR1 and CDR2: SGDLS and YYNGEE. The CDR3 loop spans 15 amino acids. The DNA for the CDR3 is TGTGCCAGCAGCGTAGGCAACTCTGGGGCCAACGTCCTGACTTTC. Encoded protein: CASSVGNSGANVLTF.

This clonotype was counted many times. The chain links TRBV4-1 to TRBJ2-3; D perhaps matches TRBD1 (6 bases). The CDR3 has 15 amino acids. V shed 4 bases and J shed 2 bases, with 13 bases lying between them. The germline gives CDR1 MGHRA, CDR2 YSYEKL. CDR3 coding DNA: TGCGCCAGCAGCCGAGGGGGACGAACCACAGATACGCAGTATTTT. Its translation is CASSRGGRTTDTQYF.

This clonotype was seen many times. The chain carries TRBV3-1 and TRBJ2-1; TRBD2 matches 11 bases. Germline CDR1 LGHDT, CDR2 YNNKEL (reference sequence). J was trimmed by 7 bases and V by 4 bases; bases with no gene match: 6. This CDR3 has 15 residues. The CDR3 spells CASSLTSGSWNEQFF. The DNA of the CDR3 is TGTGCCAGCAGCCTCACTAGCGGGAGTTGGAATGAGCAGTTCTTC.

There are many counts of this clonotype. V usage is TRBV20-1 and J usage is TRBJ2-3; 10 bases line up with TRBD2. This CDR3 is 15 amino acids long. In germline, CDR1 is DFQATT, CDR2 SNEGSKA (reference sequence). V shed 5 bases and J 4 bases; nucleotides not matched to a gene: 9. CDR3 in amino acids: CSAWGLAGVADTQYF. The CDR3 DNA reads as TGCAGTGCTTGGGGGCTAGCGGGAGTCGCAGATACGCAGTATTTT.

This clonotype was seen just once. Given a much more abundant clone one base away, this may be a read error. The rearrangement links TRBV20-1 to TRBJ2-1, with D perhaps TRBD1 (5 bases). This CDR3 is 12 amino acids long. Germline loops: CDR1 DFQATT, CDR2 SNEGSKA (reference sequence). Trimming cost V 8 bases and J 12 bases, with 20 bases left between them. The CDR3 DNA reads TGCAGTACCACTGCTCTCGGCCAGGGGCAGTTCTTC. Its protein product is CSTTALGQGQFF.

The CDR3 here is CSATPMKRDAKTQYF. CDR3 DNA sequence: TGCAGTGCTACCCCCATGAAGCGGGACGCGAAGACCCAGTACTTC. V is TRBV20-1 and J is TRBJ2-5, with 7 nucleotides matching TRBD2. This CDR3 has 15 amino acids. Germline loops: CDR1 DFQATT, CDR2 SNEGSKA (reference sequence). V shed 4 bases and J 6 bases; nucleotides not matched to a gene: 14.

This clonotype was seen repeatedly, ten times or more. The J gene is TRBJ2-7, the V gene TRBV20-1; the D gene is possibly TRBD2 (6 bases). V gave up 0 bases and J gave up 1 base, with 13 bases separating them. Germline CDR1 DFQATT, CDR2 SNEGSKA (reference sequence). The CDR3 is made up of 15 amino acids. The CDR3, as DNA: TGCAGTGCTAGAGAAATTACTAGCCTTTCCTACGAGCAGTACTTC. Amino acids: CSAREITSLSYEQYF.

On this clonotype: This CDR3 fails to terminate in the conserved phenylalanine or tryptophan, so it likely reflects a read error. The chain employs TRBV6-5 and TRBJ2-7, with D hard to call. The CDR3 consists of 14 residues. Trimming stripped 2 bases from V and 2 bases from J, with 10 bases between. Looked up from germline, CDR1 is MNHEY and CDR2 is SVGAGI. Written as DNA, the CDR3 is TGTGCCAGCAGTTACATACCAGGAACCTACGAGCAGTACCTC. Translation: CASSYIPGTYEQYL.

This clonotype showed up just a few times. Here the CDR3 reads CASSAQGAGGGTDTQYF. CDR3 nucleotides: TGTGCCAGCAGTGCCCAAGGAGCGGGGGGTGGCACAGATACGCAGTATTTT. This sequence joins TRBV6-2 or TRBV6-3 and TRBJ2-3; 9 bases agree with TRBD2. The CDR3 loop spans 17 amino acids. The V segment lost 5 bases and the J segment 1 base; nucleotides outside the gene matches: 10. The germline CDR1 and CDR2 sequences are MNHEY and SVGEGT.

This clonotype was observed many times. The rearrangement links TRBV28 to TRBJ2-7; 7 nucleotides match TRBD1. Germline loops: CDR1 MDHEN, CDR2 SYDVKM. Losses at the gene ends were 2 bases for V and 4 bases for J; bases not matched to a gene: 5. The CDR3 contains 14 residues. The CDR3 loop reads CASSLERQGYEQYF. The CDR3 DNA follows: TGTGCCAGCAGTTTAGAGAGACAGGGTTACGAGCAGTACTTC.

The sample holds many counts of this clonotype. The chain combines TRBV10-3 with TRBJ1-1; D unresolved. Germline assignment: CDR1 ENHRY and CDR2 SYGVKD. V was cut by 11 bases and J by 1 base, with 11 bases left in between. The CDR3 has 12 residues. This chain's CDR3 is CAVSTGNTEAFF. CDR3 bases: TGTGCCGTTTCGACGGGGAACACTGAAGCTTTCTTT.

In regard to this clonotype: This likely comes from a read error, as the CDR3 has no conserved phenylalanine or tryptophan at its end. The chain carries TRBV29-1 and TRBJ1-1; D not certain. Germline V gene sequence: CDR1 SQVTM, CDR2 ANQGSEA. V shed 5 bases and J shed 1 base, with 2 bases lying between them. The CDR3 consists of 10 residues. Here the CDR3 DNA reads TGCAGCGTTTCGAACACTGAAGCTTTCCTT. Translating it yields CSVSNTEAFL.

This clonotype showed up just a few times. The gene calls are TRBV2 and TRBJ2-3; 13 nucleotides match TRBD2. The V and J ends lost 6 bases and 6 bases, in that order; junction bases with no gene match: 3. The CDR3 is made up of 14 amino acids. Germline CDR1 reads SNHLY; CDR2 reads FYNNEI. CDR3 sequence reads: CASRTSGGPDTQYF. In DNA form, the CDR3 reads TGTGCCAGCAGGACTAGCGGGGGGCCCGATACGCAGTATTTT. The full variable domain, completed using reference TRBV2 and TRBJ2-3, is EPEVTQTPSHQVTQMGQEVILRCVPISNHLYFYWYRQILGQKVEFLVSFYNNEISEKSEIFDDQFSVERPDGSNFTLKIRSTKLEDSAMYFCASRTSGGPDTQYFGPGTRLTVL.

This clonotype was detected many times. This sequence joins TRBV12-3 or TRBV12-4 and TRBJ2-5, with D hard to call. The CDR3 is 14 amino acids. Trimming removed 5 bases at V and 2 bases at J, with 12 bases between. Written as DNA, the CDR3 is TGTGCCAGCAGTCCGAGTCGGGTGCAAGAGACCCAGTACTTC. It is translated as CASSPSRVQETQYF.

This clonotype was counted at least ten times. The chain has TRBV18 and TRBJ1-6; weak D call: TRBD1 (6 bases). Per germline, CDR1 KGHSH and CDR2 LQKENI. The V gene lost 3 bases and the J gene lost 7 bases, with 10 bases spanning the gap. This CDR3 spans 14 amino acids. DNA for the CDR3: TGTGCCAGCTCACCGGGGGCGGGGAATTCACCCCTCCACTTT. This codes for CASSPGAGNSPLHF. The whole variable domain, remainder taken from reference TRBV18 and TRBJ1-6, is NAGVMQNPRHLVRRRGQEARLRCSPMKGHSHVYWYRQLPEEGLKFMVYLQKENIIDESGMPKERFSAEFPKEGPSILRIQQVVRGDSAAYFCASSPGAGNSPLHFGNGTRLTVT.

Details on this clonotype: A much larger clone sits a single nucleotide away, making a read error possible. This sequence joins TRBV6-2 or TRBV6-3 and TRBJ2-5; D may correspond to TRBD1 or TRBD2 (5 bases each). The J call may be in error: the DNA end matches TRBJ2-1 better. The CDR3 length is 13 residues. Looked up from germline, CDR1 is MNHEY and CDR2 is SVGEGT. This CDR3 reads CASSYSRDDEQFF. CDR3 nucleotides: TGTGCCAGCAGTTACTCCAGGGACGATGAGCAGTTCTTC.

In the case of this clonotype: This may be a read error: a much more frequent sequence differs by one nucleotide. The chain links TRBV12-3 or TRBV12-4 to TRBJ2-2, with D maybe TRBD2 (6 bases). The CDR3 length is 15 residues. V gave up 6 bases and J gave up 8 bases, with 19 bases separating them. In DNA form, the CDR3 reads TGTGCCAGCAGAGAACTACGGGAGAGTACGGGGGAGCTGTTTTTT. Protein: CASRELRESTGELFF.

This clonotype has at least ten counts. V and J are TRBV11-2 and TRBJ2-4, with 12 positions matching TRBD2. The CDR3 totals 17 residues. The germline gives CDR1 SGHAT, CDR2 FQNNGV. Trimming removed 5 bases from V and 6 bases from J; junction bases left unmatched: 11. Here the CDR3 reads CASSLILAGGPRNIQYF. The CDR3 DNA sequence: TGTGCCAGCAGCCTGATTCTAGCGGGAGGGCCTAGAAACATTCAGTACTTC.

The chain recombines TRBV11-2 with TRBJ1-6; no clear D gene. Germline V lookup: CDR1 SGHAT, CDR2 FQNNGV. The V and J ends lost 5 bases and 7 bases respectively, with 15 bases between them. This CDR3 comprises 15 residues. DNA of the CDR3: TGTGCCAGCAGCCCCCTGTTCTTTGGGAATTCACCCCTCCACTTT. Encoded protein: CASSPLFFGNSPLHF.

This CDR3 is CSVVGVEGEAFF. CDR3 DNA sequence: TGCAGCGTTGTGGGGGTTGAGGGTGAAGCTTTCTTT. The chain is built from TRBV29-1 and TRBJ1-1, with D maybe TRBD1 (5 bases). There are 12 residues in the CDR3. Per the germline V gene, CDR1 is SQVTM and CDR2 is ANQGSEA. Trimming took 4 bases from V and 7 from J, leaving 13 bases between them.

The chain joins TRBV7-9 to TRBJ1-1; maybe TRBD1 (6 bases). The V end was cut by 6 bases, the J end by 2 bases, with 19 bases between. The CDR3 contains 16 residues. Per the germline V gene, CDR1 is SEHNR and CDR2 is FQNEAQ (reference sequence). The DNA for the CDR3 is TGTGCCAGCAGTCCTATATCAGTACAGGGTAACACTGAAGCTTTCTTT. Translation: CASSPISVQGNTEAFF.